This TCR beta chain is from a study of T cell responses to AZD1222 COVID-19 vaccine. Remarks on this clone: Its antigen is undetermined.

Findings of the study overall: Seropositive AZD1222 recipients at baseline numbered only 5 or 6. Variant regions that are unmutated are reportedly the target of nearly half of spike-specific TCRs. Clonal diversity may have been underestimated in mostly white British donors.

This CDR3 region has 16 residues. The V end was cut by 1 base, the J end by 4 bases, with 18 bases between. Profiled with immunoSEQ multiplex PCR; TCRdb holds only in-frame clones, not every one. The sample consists of about 15,000 clones, less than 90% of them appearing once. The sample consisted of peripheral blood, taken 28 days after the second AZD1222 dose. This clonotype was obtained from an adult who received the AZD1222 COVID-19 vaccine. V and J are TRBV5-3 and TRBJ2-7; D possibly corresponds to TRBD1 (6 bases). TRBV5-3 is an ORF, and what it does is uncertain. CDR3 loop: CARSLYYSDSNYEQYF. Written as DNA, the CDR3 is TGTGCCAGAAGCTTGTACTATTCGGACAGTAATTACGAGCAGTACTTC.